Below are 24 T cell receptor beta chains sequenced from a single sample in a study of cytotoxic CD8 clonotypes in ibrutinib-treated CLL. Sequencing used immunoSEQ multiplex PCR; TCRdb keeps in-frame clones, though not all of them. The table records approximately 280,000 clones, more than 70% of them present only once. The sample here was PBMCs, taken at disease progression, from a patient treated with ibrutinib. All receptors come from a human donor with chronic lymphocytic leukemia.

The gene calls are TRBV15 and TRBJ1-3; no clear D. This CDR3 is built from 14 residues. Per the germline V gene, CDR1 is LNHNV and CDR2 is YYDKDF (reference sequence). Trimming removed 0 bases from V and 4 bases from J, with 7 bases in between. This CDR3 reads CATSRDQGGNTIYF. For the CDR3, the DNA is TGTGCCACCAGCAGAGATCAAGGCGGAAACACCATATATTTT. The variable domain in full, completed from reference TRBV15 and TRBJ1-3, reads DAMVIQNPRYQVTQFGKPVTLSCSQTLNHNVMYWYQQKSSQAPKLLFHYYDKDFNNEADTPDNFQSRRPNTSFCFLDIRSPGLGDTAMYLCATSRDQGGNTIYFGEGSWLTVV.

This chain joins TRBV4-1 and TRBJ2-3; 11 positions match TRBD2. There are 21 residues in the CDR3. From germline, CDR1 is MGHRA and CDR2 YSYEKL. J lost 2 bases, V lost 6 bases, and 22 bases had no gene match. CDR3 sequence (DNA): TGCGCCAGCAGTCCGCAACTCCTAGCGGGGGGACCGGGGGGTCCCACAGATACGCAGTATTTT. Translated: CASSPQLLAGGPGGPTDTQYF.

Here the CDR3 reads CASSFYWDTEAFF. The CDR3 DNA sequence: TGTGCCAGCAGCTTTTATTGGGACACTGAAGCTTTCTTT. V gene TRBV5-6 combines with J gene TRBJ1-1; D call uncertain. Trimming left V 2 bases short and J 3 bases short, with 8 bases between. The CDR3 has 13 amino acids. CDR1 is SGHDT and CDR2 is YYEEEE in the germline V gene.

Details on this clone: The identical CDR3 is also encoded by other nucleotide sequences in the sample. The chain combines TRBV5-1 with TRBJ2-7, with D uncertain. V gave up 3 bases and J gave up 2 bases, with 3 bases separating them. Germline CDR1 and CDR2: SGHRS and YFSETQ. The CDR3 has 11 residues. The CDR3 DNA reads TGCGCCAGCAGCTCCACCTACGAGCAGTACTTC. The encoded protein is CASSSTYEQYF.

The CDR3, as DNA: TGTGCCAGCAGCCGACAGGGGGCGAGTGGGGAGCTGTTTTTT. It specifies CASSRQGASGELFF. The V gene is TRBV13, the J gene TRBJ2-2; 10 bases align to TRBD1. CDR3 length equals 14 residues. The J segment lost 8 bases and the V segment lost 5 bases, leaving 5 bases of the junction unmatched. Germline V gene lookup returns CDR1 PRHDT and CDR2 FYEKMQ (reference sequence). The full variable domain, in which reference TRBV13 and TRBJ2-2 provide the parts outside the CDR3, is AAGVIQSPRHLIKEKRETATLKCYPIPRHDTVYWYQQGPGQDPQFLISFYEKMQSDKGSIPDRFSAQQFSDYHSELNMSSLELGDSALYFCASSRQGASGELFFGEGSRLTVL.

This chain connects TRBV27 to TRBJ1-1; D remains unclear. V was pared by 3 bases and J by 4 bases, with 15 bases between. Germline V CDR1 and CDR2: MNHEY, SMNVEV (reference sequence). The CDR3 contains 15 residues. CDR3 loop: CASSFRSTDGTEAFF. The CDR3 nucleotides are TGTGCCAGCAGTTTTCGGTCGACGGATGGCACTGAAGCTTTCTTT.

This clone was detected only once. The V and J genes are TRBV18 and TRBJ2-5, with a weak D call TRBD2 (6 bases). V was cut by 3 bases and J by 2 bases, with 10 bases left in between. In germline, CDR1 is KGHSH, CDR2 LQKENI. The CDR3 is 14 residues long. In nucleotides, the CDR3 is TGTGCCAGCTCACCGAGGAGGGATCAAGAGACCCAGTACTTC. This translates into CASSPRRDQETQYF.

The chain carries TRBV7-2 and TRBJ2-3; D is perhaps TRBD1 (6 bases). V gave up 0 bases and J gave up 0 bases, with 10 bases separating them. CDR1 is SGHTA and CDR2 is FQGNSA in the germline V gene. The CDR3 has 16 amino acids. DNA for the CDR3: TGTGCCAGCAGCTTAGCACAGGGACCTAGCACAGATACGCAGTATTTT. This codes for CASSLAQGPSTDTQYF.

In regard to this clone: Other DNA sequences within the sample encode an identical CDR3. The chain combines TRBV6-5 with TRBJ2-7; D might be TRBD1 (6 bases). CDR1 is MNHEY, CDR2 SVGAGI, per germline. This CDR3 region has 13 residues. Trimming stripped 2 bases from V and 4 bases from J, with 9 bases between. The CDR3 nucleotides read TGTGCCAGCAGTTACGGGACAAATTACGAGCAGTACTTC. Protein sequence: CASSYGTNYEQYF.

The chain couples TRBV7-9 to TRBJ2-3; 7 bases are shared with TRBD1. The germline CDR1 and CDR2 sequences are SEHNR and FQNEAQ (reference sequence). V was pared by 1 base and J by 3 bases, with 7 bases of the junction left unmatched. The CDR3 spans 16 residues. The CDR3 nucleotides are TGTGCCAGCAGCTTAGGGGGCGCAGGGGGTACAGATACGCAGTATTTT. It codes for CASSLGGAGGTDTQYF.

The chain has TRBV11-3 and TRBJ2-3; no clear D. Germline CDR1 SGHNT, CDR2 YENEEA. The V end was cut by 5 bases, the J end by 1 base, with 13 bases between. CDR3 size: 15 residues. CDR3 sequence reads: CASSGENGRTDTQYF. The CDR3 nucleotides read TGTGCCAGCAGCGGTGAGAATGGGCGCACAGATACGCAGTATTTT. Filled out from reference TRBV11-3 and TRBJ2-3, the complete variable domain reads EAGVVQSPRYKIIEKKQPVAFWCNPISGHNTLYWYLQNLGQGPELLIRYENEEAVDDSQLPKDRFSAERLKGVDSTLKIQPAELGDSAVYLCASSGENGRTDTQYFGPGTRLTVL.

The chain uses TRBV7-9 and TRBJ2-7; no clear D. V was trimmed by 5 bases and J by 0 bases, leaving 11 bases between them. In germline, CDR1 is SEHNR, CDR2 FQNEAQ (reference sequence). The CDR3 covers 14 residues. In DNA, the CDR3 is TGTGCCAGCAGCCCCCGAGGCCCCTCCTACGAGCAGTACTTC. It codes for CASSPRGPSYEQYF.

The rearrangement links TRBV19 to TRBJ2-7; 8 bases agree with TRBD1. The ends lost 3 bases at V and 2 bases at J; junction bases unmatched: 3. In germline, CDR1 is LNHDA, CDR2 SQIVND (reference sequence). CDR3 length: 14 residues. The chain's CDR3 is CASSIVQGAYEQYF. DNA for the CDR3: TGTGCCAGTAGTATCGTACAGGGGGCCTACGAGCAGTACTTC. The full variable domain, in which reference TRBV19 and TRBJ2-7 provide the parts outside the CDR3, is DGGITQSPKYLFRKEGQNVTLSCEQNLNHDAMYWYRQDPGQGLRLIYYSQIVNDFQKGDIAEGYSVSREKKESFPLTVTSAQKNPTAFYLCASSIVQGAYEQYFGPGTRLTVT.

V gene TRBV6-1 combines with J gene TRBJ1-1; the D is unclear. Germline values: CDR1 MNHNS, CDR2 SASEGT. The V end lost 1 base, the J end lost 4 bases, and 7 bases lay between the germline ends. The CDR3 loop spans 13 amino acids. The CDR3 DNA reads TGTGCCAGCAGTGAAGATCCTTTCACTGAAGCTTTCTTT. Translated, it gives CASSEDPFTEAFF.

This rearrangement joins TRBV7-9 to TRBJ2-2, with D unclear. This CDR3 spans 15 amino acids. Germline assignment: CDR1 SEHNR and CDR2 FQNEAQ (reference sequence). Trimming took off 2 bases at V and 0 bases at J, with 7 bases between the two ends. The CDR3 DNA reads TGTGCCAGCAGCTTATTCGCGCCGAACACCGGGGAGCTGTTTTTT. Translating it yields CASSLFAPNTGELFF.

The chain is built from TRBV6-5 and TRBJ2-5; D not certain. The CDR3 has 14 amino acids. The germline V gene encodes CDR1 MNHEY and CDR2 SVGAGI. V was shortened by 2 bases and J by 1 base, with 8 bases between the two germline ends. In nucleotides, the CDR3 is TGTGCCAGCAGTTACGGGCAGAGCCAAGAGACCCAGTACTTC. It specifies CASSYGQSQETQYF.

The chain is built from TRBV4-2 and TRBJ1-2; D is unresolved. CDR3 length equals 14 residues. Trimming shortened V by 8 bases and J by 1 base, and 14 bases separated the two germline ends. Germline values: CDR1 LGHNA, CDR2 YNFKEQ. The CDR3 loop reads CASASADFNYGYTF. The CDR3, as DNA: TGTGCCAGCGCCTCGGCGGATTTTAACTATGGCTACACCTTC.

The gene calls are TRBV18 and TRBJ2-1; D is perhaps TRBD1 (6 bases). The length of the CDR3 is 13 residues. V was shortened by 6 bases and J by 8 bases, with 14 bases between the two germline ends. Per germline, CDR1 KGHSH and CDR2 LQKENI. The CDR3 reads CASSPGVEDEQFF. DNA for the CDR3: TGTGCCAGCTCGCCAGGGGTTGAGGATGAGCAGTTCTTC.

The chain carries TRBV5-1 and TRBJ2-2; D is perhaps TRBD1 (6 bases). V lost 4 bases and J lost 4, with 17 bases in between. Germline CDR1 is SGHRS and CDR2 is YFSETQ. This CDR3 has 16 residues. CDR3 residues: CASSPGWGLITGELFF. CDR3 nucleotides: TGCGCCAGCAGCCCTGGTTGGGGGCTGATCACCGGGGAGCTGTTTTTT. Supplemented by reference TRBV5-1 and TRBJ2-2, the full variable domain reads KAGVTQTPRYLIKTRGQQVTLSCSPISGHRSVSWYQQTPGQGLQFLFEYFSETQRNKGNFPGRFSGRQFSNSRSEMNVSTLELGDSALYLCASSPGWGLITGELFFGEGSRLTVL.

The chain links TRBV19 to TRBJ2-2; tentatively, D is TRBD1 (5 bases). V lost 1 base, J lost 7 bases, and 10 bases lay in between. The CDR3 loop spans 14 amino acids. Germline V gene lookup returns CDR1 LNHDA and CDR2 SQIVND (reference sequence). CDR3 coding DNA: TGTGCCAGTAGTATAGCAGGGTTTAGCGGGGAGCTGTTTTTT. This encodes CASSIAGFSGELFF.

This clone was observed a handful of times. The CDR3 here is CASSKQGNGYTF. CDR3 DNA sequence: TGTGCCAGCAGCAAACAGGGCAATGGCTACACCTTC. The V and J genes are TRBV27 and TRBJ1-2; maybe TRBD1 (6 bases). V dropped 6 bases and J dropped 6 bases, with 11 bases sitting between them. The CDR3 is 12 amino acids. Per germline, CDR1 MNHEY and CDR2 SMNVEV (reference sequence).

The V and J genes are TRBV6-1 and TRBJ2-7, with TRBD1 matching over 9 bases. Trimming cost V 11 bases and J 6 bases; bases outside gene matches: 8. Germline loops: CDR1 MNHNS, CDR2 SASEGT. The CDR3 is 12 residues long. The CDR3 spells CACRDREGEQYF. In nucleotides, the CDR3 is TGTGCCTGTAGGGACAGGGAGGGCGAGCAGTACTTC.

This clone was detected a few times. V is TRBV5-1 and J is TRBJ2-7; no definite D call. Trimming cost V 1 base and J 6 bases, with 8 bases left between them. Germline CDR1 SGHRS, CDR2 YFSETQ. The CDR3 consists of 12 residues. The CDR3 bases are TGCGCCAGCAGCTTGTTATTGGGCGAGCAGTACTTC. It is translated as CASSLLLGEQYF.

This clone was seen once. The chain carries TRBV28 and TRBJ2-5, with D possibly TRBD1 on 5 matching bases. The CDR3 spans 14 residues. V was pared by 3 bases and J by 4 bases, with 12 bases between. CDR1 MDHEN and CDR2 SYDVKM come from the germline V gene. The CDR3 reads CASSLPAGPETQYF. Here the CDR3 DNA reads TGTGCCAGCAGTTTGCCGGCAGGGCCAGAGACCCAGTACTTC.